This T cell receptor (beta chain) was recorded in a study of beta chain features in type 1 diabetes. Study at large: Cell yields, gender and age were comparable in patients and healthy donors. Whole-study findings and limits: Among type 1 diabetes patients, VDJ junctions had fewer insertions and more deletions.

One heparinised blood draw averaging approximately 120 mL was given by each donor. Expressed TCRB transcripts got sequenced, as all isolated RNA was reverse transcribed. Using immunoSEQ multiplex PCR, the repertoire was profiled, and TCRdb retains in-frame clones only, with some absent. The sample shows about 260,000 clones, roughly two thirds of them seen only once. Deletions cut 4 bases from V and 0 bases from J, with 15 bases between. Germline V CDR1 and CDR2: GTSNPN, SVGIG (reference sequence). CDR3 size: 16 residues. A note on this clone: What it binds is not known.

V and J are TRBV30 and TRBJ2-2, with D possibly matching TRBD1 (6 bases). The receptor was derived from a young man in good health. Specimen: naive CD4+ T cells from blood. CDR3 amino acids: CAWTRLGTSNTGELFF. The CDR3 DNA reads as TGTGCCTGGACCAGGTTGGGGACATCGAACACCGGGGAGCTGTTTTTT.